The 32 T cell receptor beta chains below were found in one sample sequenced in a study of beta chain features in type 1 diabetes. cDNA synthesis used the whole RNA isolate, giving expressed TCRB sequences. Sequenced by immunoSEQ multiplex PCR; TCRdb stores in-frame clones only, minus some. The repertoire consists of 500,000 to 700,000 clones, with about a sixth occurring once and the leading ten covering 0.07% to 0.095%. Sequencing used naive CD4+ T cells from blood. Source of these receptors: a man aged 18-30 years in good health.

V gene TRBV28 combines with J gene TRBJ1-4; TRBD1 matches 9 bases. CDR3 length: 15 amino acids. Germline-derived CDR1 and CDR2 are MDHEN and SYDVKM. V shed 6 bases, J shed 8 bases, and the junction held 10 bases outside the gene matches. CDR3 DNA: TGTGCCAGCAGGGACAGGGGAGAGAAGAGGGAAAAACTGTTTTTT. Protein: CASRDRGEKREKLFF.

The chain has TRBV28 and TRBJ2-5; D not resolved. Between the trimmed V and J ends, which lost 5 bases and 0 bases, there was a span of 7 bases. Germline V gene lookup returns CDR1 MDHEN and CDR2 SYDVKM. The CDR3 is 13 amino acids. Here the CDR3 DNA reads TGTGCCAGCAGTAACAGCGACCAAGAGACCCAGTACTTC. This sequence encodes CASSNSDQETQYF.

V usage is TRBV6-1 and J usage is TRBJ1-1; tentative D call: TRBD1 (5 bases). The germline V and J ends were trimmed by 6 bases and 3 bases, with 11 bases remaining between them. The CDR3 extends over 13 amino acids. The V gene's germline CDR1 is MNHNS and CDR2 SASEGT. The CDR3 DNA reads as TGTGCCAGCAGCCTTAGGGGTGACACTGAAGCTTTCTTT. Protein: CASSLRGDTEAFF.

In DNA, the CDR3 is TGTGCCAGTGTACAGGGATTGAACACTGAAGCTTTCTTT. It specifies CASVQGLNTEAFF. The rearrangement joins TRBV7-9 to TRBJ1-1, with D perhaps matching TRBD1 (6 bases). Germline assignment: CDR1 SEHNR and CDR2 FQNEAQ (reference sequence). The CDR3 has 13 residues. Between the trimmed V and J ends, which lost 9 bases and 0 bases, there was a span of 11 bases. The full variable domain, rest sourced from reference TRBV7-9 and TRBJ1-1, is DTGVSQNPRHKITKRGQNVTFRCDPISEHNRLYWYRQTLGQGPEFLTYFQNEAQLEKSRLLSDRFSAERPKGSFSTLEIQRTEQGDSAMYLCASVQGLNTEAFFGQGTRLTVV.

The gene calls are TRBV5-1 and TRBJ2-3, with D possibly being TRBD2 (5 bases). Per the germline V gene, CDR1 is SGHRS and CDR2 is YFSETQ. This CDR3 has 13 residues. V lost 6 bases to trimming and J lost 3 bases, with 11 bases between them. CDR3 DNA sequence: TGCGCCAGCACCCAAGCGGCTACAGATACGCAGTATTTT. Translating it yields CASTQAATDTQYF.

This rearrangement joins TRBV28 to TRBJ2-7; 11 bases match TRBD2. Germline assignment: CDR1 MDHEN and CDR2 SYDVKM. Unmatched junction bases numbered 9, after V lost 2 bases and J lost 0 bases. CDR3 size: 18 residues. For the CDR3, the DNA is TGTGCCAGCAGTTTAAGAGTGGGACTAGCGGCTCTCTCCTACGAGCAGTACTTC. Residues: CASSLRVGLAALSYEQYF.

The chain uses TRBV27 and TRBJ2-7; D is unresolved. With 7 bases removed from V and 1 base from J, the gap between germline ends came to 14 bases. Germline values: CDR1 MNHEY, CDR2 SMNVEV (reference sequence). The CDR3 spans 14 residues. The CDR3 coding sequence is TGTGCCAGCATCCGGACGGGCCAATCCTACGAGCAGTACTTC. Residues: CASIRTGQSYEQYF.

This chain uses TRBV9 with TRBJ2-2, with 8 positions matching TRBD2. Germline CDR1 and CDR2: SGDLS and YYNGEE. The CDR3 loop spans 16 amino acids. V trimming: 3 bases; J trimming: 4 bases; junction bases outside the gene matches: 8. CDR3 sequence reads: CASSGLAGTRTGELFF. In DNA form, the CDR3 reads TGTGCCAGCAGCGGATTAGCGGGAACTCGCACCGGGGAGCTGTTTTTT. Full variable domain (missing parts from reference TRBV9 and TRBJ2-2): DSGVTQTPKHLITATGQRVTLRCSPRSGDLSVYWYQQSLDQGLQFLIQYYNGEERAKGNILERFSAQQFPDLHSELNLSSLELGDSALYFCASSGLAGTRTGELFFGEGSRLTVL.

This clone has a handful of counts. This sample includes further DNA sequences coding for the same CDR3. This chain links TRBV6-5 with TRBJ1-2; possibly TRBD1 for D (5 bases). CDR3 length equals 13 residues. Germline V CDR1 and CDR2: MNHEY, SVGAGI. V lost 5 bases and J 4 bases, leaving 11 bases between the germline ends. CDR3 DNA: TGTGCCAGCAGTCGTGACAGAAGCTATGGCTACACCTTC. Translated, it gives CASSRDRSYGYTF.

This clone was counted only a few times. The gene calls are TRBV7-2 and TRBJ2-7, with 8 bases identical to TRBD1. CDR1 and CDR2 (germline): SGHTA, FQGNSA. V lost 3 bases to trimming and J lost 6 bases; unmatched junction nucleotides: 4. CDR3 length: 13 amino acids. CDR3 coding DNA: TGTGCCAGCAGCTTGGAGACAGGGGTCGAGCAGTACTTC. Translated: CASSLETGVEQYF.

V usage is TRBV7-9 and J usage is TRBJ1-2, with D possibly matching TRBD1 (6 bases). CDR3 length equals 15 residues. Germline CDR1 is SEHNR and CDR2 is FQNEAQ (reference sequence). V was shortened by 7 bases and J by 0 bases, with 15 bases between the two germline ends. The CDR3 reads CASNLNRATNYGYTF. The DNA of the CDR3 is TGTGCCAGCAACCTCAACAGGGCTACTAACTATGGCTACACCTTC. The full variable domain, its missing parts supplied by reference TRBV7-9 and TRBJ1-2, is DTGVSQNPRHKITKRGQNVTFRCDPISEHNRLYWYRQTLGQGPEFLTYFQNEAQLEKSRLLSDRFSAERPKGSFSTLEIQRTEQGDSAMYLCASNLNRATNYGYTFGSGTRLTVV.

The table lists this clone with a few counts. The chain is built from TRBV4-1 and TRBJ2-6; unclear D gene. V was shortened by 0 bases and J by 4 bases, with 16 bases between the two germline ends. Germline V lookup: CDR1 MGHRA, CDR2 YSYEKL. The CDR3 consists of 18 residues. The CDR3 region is CASSQDERTVGGANVLTF. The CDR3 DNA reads TGCGCCAGCAGCCAAGATGAACGCACGGTAGGCGGGGCCAACGTCCTGACTTTC.

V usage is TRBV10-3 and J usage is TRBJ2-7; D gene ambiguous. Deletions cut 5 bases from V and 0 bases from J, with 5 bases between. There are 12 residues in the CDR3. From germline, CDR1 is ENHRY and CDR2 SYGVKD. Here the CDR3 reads CAISLTSYEQYF. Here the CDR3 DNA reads TGTGCCATCAGTCTGACCTCCTACGAGCAGTACTTC.

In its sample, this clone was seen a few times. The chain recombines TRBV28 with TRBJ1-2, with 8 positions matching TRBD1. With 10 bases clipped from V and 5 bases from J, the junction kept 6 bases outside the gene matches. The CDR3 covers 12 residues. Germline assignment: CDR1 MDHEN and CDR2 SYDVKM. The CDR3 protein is CANRDRSYGYTF. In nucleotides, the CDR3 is TGTGCCAACCGGGACAGGTCTTATGGCTACACCTTC.

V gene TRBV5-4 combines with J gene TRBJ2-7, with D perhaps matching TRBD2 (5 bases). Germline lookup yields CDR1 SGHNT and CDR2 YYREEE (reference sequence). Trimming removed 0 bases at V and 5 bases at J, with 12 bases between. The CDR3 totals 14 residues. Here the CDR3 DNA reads TGTGCCAGCAGCTTGGGTGGGAGTTCGGACGAGCAGTACTTC. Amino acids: CASSLGGSSDEQYF.

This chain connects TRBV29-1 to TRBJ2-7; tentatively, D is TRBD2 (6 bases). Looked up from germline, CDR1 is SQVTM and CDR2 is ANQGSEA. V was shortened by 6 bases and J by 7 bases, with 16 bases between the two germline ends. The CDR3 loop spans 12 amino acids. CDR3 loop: CSVPGGAREQYF. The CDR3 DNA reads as TGCAGCGTCCCCGGGGGTGCGCGGGAGCAGTACTTC.

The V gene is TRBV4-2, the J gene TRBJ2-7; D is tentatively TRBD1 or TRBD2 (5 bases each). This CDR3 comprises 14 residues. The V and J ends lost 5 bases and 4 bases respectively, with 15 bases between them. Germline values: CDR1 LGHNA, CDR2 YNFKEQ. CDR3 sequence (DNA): TGTGCCAGCAGCGAGTTCAGGGACCTATACGAGCAGTACTTC. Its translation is CASSEFRDLYEQYF.

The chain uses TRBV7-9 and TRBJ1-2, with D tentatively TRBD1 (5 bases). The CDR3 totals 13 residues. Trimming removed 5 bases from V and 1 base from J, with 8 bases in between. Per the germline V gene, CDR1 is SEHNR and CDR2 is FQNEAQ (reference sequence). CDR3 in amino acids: CASSQQVNYGYTF. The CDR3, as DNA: TGTGCCAGCAGCCAACAGGTTAACTATGGCTACACCTTC.

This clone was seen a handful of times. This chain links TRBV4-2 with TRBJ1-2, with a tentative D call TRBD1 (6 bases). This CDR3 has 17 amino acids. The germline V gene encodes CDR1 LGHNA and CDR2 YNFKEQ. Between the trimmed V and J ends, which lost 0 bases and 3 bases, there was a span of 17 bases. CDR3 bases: TGTGCCAGCAGCCAAGATCAAAGGCAGGGGTTTGACTATGGCTACACCTTC. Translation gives CASSQDQRQGFDYGYTF.

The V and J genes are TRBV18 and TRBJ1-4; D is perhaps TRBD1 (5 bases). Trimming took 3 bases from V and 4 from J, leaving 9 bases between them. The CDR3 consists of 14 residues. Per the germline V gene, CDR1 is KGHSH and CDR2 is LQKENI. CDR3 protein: CASSPRDLNEKLFF. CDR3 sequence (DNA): TGTGCCAGCTCACCCAGGGACCTTAATGAAAAACTGTTTTTT.

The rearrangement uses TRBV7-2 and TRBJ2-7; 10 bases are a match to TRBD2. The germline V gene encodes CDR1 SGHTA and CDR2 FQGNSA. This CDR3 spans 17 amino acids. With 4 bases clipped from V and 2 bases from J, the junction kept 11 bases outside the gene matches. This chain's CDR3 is CASSYIRTGLATYEQYF. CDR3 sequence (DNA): TGTGCCAGCAGCTACATCCGTACGGGACTAGCGACCTACGAGCAGTACTTC.

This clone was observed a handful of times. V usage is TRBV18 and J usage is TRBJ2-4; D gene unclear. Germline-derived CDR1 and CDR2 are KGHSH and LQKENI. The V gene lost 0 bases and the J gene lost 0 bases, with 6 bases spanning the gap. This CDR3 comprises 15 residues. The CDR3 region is CASSPPAIAKNIQYF. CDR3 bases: TGTGCCAGCTCACCACCCGCGATAGCCAAAAACATTCAGTACTTC. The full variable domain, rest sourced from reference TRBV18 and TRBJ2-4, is NAGVMQNPRHLVRRRGQEARLRCSPMKGHSHVYWYRQLPEEGLKFMVYLQKENIIDESGMPKERFSAEFPKEGPSILRIQQVVRGDSAAYFCASSPPAIAKNIQYFGAGTRLSVL.

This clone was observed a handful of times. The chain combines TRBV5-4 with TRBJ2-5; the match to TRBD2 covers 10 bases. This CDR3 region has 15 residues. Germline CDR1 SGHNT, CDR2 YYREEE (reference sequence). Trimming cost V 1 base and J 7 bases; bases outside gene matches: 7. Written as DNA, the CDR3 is TGTGCCAGCAGCTTGACTAGCGGGGCTCTTGGGACCCAGTACTTC. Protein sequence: CASSLTSGALGTQYF.

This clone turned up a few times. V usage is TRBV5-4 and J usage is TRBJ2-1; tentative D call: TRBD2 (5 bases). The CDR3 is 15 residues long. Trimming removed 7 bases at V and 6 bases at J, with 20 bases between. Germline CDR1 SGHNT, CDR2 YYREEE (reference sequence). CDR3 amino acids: CASASGIRFGNEQFF. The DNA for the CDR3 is TGTGCCAGCGCTTCGGGGATACGATTCGGCAATGAGCAGTTCTTC.

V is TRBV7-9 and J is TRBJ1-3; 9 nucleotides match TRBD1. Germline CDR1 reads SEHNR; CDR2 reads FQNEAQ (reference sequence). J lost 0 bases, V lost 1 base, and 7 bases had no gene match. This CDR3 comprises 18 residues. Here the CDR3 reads CASSLDGWDRDSGNTIYF. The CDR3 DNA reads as TGTGCCAGCAGCTTAGATGGCTGGGACAGGGACTCTGGAAACACCATATATTTT.

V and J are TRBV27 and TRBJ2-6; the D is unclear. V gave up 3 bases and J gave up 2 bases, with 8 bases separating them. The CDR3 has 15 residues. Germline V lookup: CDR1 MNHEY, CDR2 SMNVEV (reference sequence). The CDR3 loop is CASSFTSTGANVLTF. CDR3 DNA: TGTGCCAGCAGTTTCACCTCGACTGGGGCCAACGTCCTGACTTTC.

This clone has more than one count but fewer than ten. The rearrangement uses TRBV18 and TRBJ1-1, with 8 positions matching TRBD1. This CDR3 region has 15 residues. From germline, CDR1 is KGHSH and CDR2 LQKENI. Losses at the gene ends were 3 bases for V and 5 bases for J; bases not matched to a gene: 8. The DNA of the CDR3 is TGTGCCAGCTCACCGCGCCAGGGGGCGCGTACTGAAGCTTTCTTT. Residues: CASSPRQGARTEAFF.

In DNA form, the CDR3 reads TGTGCCAGCAGTCGATTAGCGGGAGGCTCCTACGAGCAGTACTTC. The encoded protein is CASSRLAGGSYEQYF. The chain joins TRBV28 to TRBJ2-5, with TRBD2 identical over 10 bases. The closer fit of TRBJ2-7 to the DNA end suggests the J call may be wrong. The CDR3 sequence is 15 residues long. The germline gives CDR1 MDHEN, CDR2 SYDVKM.

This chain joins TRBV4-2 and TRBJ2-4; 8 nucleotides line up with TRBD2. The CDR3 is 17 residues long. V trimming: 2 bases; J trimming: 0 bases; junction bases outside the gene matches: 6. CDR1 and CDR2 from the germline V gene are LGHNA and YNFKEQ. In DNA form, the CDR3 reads TGTGCCAGCAGCCAAATCGGGGGGGCGAAAGCCAAAAACATTCAGTACTTC. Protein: CASSQIGGAKAKNIQYF.

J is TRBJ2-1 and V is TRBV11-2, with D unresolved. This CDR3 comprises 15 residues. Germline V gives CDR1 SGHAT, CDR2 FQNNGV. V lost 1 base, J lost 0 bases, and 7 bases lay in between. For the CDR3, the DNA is TGTGCCAGCAGCTTAGCCCTGAGCTCCTACAATGAGCAGTTCTTC. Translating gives CASSLALSSYNEQFF.

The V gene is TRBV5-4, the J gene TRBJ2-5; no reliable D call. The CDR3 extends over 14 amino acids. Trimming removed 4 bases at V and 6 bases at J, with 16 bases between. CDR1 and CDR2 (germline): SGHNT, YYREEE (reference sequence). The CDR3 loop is CASSLWGISQTQYF. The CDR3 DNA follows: TGTGCCAGCAGCCTCTGGGGTATTAGTCAGACCCAGTACTTC.

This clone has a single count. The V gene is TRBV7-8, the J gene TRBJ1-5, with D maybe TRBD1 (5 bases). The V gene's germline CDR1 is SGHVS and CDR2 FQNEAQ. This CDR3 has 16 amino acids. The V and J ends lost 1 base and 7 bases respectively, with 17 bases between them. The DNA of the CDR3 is TGTGCCAGCAGCTTAGTTAGCTTCGGGACGGGACAGCCCCAGCATTTT. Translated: CASSLVSFGTGQPQHF.